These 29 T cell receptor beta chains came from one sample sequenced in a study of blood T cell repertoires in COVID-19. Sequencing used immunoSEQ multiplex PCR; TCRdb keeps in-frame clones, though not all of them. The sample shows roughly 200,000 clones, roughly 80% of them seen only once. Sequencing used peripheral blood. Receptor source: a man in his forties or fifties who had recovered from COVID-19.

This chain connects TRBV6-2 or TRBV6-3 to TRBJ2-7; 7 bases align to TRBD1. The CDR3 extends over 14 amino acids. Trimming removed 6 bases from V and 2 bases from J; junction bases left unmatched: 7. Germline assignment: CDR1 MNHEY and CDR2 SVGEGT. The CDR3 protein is CASSPGTATYEQYF. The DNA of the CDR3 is TGTGCCAGCAGCCCGGGGACAGCAACCTACGAGCAGTACTTC.

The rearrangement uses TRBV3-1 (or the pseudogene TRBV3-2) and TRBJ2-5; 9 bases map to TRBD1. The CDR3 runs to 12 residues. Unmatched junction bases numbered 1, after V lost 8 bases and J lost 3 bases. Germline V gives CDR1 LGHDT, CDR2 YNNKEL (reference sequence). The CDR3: CASGQGKETQYF. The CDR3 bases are TGTGCCAGCGGACAGGGGAAAGAGACCCAGTACTTC.

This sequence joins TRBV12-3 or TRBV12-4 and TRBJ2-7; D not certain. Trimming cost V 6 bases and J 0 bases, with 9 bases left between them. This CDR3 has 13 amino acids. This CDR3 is CASRTGSSYEQYF. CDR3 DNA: TGTGCCAGCAGGACGGGTTCCTCCTACGAGCAGTACTTC.

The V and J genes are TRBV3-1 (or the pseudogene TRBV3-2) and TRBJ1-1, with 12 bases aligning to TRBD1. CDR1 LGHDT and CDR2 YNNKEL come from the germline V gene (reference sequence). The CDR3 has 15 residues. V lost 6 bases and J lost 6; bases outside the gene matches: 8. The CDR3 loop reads CASSHLGTGGSEAFF. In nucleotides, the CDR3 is TGTGCCAGCAGTCACTTAGGGACAGGGGGCTCTGAAGCTTTCTTT.

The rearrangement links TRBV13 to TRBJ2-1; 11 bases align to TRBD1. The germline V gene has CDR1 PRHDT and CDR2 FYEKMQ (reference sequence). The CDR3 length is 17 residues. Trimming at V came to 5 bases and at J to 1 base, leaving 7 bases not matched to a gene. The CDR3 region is CASSPAGTGGSYNEQFF. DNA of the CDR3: TGTGCCAGCAGCCCGGCCGGGACAGGGGGGTCCTACAATGAGCAGTTCTTC.

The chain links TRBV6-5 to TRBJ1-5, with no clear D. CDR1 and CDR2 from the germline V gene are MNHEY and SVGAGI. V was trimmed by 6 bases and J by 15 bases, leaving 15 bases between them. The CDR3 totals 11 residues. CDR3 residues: CASRKSGIPHF. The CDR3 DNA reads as TGTGCCAGCAGAAAATCCGGGATCCCGCATTTT.

The CDR3 nucleotides are TGTGCCAGCAGTTTATGGGACAAGTCCCATTTT. This encodes CASSLWDKSHF. The chain has TRBV28 and TRBJ1-5, with D maybe TRBD1 (5 bases). V lost 0 bases to trimming and J lost 16 bases, with 10 bases between them. Germline values: CDR1 MDHEN, CDR2 SYDVKM. This CDR3 is 11 amino acids long.

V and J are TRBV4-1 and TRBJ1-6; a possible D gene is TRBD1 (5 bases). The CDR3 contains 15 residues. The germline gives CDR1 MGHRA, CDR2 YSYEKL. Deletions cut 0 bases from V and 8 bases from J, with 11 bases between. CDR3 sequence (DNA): TGCGCCAGCAGCCAAGATCGGGGGGGAGATTCACCCCTCCACTTT. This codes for CASSQDRGGDSPLHF.

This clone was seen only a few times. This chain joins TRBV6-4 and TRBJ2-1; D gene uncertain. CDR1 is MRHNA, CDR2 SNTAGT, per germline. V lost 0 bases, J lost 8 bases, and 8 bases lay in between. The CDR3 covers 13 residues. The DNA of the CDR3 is TGTGCCAGCAGTGACTCGAATCCGGATGAGCAGTTCTTC. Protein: CASSDSNPDEQFF.

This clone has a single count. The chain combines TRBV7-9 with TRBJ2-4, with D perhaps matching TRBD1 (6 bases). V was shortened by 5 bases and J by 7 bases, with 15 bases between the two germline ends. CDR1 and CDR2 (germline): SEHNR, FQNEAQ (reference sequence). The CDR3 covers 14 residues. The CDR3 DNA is TGTGCCAGCAGCCCCAGGGGTAGGCGGAACATTCAGTACTTC. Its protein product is CASSPRGRRNIQYF.

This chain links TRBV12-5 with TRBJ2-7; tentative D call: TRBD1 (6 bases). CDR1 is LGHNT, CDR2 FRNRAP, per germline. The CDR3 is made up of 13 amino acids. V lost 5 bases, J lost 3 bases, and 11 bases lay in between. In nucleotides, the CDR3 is TGTGCTAGTGGTATGGACAGTTTCTACGAGCAGTACTTC. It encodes CASGMDSFYEQYF. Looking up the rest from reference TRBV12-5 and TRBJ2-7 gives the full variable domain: DARVTQTPRHKVTEMGQEVTMRCQPILGHNTVFWYRQTMMQGLELLAYFRNRAPLDDSGMPKDRFSAEMPDATLATLKIQPSEPRDSAVYFCASGMDSFYEQYFGPGTRLTVT.

CDR3 in amino acids: CASSGGLAGNYNEQFF. CDR3 nucleotides: TGCGCCAGCAGCGGGGGACTAGCGGGAAACTACAATGAGCAGTTCTTC. The chain has TRBV5-1 and TRBJ2-1; TRBD2 matches 13 bases. With 4 bases clipped from V and 3 bases from J, the junction kept 4 bases outside the gene matches. CDR1 and CDR2 (germline): SGHRS, YFSETQ. This CDR3 contains 16 residues.

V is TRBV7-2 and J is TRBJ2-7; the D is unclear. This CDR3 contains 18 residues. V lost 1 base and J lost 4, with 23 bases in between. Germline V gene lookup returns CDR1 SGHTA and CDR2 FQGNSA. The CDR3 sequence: CASSLEHYLVPLQYEQYF. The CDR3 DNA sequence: TGTGCCAGCAGCTTAGAACACTACTTGGTCCCACTTCAGTACGAGCAGTACTTC.

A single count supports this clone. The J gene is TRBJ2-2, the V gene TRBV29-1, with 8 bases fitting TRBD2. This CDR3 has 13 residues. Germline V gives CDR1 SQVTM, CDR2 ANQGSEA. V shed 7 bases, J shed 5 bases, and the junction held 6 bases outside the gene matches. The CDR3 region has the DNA TGCAGCGCCCGAACTAGCGGTACCGGGGAGCTGTTTTTT. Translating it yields CSARTSGTGELFF.

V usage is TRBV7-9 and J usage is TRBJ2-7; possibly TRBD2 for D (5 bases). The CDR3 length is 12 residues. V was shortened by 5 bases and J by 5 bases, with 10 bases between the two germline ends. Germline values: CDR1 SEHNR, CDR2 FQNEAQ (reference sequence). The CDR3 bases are TGTGCCAGCAGCGTCGCGAGGGACGAGCAGTACTTC. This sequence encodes CASSVARDEQYF.

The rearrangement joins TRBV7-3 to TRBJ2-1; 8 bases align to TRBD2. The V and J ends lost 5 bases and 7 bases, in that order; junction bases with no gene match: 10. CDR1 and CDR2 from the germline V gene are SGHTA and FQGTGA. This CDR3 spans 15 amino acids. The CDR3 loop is CASSLSAGAGNEQFF. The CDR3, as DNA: TGTGCCAGCAGCCTCTCAGCGGGAGCGGGGAATGAGCAGTTCTTC.

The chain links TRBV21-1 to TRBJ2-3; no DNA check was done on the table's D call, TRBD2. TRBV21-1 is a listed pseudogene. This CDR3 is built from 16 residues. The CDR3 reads CASSKASRVRGDTQYF. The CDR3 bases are TGTGCCAGCAGCAAAGCGTCCCGGGTCCGTGGAGATACGCAGTATTTT.

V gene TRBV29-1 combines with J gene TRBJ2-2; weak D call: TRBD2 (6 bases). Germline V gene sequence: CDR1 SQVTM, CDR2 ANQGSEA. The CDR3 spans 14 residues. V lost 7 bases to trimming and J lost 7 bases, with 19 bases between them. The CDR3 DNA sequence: TGCAGCGCCGCCTTGTGGGAGGCAGGCGGGGAGCTGTTTTTT. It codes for CSAALWEAGGELFF.

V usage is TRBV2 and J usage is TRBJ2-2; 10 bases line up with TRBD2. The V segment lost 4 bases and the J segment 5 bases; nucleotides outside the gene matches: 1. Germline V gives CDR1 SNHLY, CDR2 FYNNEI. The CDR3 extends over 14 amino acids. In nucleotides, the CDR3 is TGTGCCAGCAGTGCTAGCGGGGGAACCGGGGAGCTGTTTTTT. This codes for CASSASGGTGELFF.

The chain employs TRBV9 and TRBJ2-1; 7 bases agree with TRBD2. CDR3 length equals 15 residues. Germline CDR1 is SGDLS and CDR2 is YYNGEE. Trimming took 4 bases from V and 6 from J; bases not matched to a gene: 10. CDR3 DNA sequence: TGTGCCAGCAGCCTAAGGACTAGTTTCTCCAATGAGCAGTTCTTC. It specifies CASSLRTSFSNEQFF.

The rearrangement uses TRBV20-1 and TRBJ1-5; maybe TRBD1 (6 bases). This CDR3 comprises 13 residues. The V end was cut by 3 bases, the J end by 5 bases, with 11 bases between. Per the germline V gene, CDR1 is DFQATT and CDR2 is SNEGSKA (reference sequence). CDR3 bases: TGCAGTGCTAGTGGAGGGGGATATCAGCCCCAGCATTTT. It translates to CSASGGGYQPQHF.

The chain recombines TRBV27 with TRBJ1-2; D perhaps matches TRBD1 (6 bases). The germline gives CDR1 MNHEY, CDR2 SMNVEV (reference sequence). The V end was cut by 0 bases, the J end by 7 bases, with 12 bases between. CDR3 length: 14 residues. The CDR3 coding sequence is TGTGCCAGCAGTTTATCTCGGGGGGCGGGTGGCTACACCTTC. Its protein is CASSLSRGAGGYTF.

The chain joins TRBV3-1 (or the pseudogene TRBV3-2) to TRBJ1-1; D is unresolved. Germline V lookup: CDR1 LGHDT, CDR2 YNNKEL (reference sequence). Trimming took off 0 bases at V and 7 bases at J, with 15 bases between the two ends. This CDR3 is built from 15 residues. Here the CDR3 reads CASSQDMAFSGEAFF. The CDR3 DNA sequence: TGTGCCAGCAGCCAAGATATGGCATTTTCGGGTGAAGCTTTCTTT.

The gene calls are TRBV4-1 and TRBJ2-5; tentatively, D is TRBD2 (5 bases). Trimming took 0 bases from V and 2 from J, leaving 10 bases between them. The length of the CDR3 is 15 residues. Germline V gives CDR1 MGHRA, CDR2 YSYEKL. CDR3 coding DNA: TGCGCCAGCAGCCAAGAATGGACTCCTCAAGAGACCCAGTACTTC. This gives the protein CASSQEWTPQETQYF.

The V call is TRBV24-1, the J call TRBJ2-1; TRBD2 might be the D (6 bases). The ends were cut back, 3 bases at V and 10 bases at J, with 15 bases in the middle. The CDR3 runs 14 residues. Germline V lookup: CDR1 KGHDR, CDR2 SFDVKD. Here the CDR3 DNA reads TGTGCCACCAGTGATCGTAATAGCGGACGAGAGCAGTTCTTC. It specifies CATSDRNSGREQFF.

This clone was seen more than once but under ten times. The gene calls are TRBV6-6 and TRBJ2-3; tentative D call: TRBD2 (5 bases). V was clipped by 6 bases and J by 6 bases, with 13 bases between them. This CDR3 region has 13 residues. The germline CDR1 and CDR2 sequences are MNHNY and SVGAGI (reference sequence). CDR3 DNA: TGTGCCAGCAGGGGTGCGGGTGGGGATACGCAGTATTTT. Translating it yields CASRGAGGDTQYF.

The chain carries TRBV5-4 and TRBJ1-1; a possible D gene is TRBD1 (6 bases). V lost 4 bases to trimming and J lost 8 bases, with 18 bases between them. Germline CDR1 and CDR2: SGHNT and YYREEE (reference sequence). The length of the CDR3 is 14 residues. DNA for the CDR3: TGTGCCAGCAGCGGGGCTTGGGGAACAGGGGAAGCTTTCTTT. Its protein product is CASSGAWGTGEAFF.

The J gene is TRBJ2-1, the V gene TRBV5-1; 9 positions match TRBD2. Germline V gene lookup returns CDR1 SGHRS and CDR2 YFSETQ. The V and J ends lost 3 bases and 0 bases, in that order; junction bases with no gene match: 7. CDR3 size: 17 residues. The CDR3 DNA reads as TGCGCCAGCAGCTCCAGCCCTAGCGGGGACTCCTACAATGAGCAGTTCTTC. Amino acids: CASSSSPSGDSYNEQFF.

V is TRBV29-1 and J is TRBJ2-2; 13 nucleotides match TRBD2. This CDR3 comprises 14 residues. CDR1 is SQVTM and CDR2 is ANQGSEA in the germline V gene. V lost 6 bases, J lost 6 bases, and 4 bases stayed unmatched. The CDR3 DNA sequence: TGCAGCGTAAGGACTAGCGGGAGACCCGGGGAGCTGTTTTTT. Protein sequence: CSVRTSGRPGELFF.